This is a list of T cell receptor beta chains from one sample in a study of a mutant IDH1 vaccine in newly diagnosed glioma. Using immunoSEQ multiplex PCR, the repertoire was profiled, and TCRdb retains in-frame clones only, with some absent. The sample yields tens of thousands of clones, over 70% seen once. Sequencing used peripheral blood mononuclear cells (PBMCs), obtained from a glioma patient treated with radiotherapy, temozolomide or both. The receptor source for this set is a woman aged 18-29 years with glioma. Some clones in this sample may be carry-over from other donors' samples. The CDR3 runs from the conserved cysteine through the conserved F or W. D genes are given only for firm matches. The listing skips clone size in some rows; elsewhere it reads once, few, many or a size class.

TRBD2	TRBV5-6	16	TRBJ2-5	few	TGTGCCAGCAGCGGTCAAGGGGAGGGGTTGCAAGAGACCCAGTACTTC	CASSGQGEGLQETQYF
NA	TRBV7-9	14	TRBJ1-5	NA	TGTGCCAGCAGCTCCCTGGACAGTAATCAGCCCCAGCATTTT	CASSSLDSNQPQHF
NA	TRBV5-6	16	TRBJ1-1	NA	TGTGCCAGCAGGCCCAGCGGGAGGACGGGGAACACTGAAGCTTTCTTT	CASRPSGRTGNTEAFF
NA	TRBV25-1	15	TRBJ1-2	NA	TGTGCCAGCAGTCTTAACAGGGAGGGCCATTATGGCTACACCTTC	CASSLNREGHYGYTF
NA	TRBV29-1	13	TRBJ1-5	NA	TGCAGCGTTGTAGTAGGGAGCAATCAGCCCCAGCATTTT	CSVVVGSNQPQHF
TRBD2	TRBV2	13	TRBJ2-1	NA	TGTGCCAGCAATACGGGACTAGCAAATGAGCAGTTCTTC	CASNTGLANEQFF
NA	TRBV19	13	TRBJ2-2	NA	TGTGCCAGTAGTGCCTCAGCCACCGGGGAGCTGTTTTTT	CASSASATGELFF
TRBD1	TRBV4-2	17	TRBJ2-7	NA	TGTGCCAGCAGCCAATCCTACGACAGGGAGCCTTCCTACGAGCAGTACTTC	CASSQSYDREPSYEQYF
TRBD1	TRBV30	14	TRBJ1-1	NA	TGTGCCTGGAGTGTAGGACAGGGACGCACTGAAGCTTTCTTT	CAWSVGQGRTEAFF
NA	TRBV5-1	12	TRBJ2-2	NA	TGCGCCAGCAGCTTGTCAGCCGGGGAGCTGTTTTTT	CASSLSAGELFF
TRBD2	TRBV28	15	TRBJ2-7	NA	TGTGCCAGCTCGGGACTAGCGGAGGGGGGCTACGAGCAGTACTTC	CASSGLAEGGYEQYF